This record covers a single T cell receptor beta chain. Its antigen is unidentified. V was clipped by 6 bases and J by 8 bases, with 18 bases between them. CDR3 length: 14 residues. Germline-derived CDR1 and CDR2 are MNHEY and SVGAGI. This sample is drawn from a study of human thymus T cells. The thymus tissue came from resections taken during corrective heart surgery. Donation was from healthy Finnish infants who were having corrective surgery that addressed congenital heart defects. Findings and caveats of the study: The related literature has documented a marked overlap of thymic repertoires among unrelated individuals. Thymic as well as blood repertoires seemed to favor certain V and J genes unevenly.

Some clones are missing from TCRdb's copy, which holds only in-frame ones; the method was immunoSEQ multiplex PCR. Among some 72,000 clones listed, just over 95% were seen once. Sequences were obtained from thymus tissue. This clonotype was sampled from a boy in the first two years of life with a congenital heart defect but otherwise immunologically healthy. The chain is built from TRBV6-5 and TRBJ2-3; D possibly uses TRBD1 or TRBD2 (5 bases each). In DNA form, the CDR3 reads TGTGCCAGCAGCTCCGGGACCCGCGAGGCTACGCAGTATTTT. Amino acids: CASSSGTREATQYF.